This T cell receptor (beta chain) stems from a study of tumor and adjacent non-tumor tissue in lung cancer. Notes on the study in general: In normal lung, the top 100 clones were significantly more dominant than in tumor.

Three rounds of nested PCR, following a modified ARM-PCR protocol, produced the TCRbeta library. TCRdb reanalysed the multiplex PCR reads using MiXCR and keeps one entry per CDR3 protein. The repertoire has approximately 76,000 distinct CDR3 sequences, around 70% of them found once; the top ten carry 10% to 15%. This clonotype was recorded a few times. Its antigen remains unknown. Being one base from a much bigger clone, this may be a read error. The limits of the CDR3 on the DNA are not certain, so only TCRdb's listed CDR3 is given. The CDR3 adds up to 14 amino acids, both ends counted. Looked up from germline, CDR1 is DFQATT and CDR2 is SNEGSKA (reference sequence). This sample's RNA came from whole unsorted tissue.

The specimen was lung tumor tissue. The chain combines TRBV20-1 with TRBJ1-5; the table's TRBD1 call for D was not verified on the DNA. This TCR was recovered from a woman aged 70-85 years with non-small cell lung cancer. CDR3: CSTSGVDGGGPQHF.